These 21 T cell receptor beta chains share one sample of origin, sequenced in a study of cytomegalovirus exposure and HLA in healthy donors. PCR amplification relied on 60 Vbeta primers (plus 13 Jbeta primers). TCRdb keeps only in-frame clones here, not all; method: immunoSEQ multiplex PCR. This sample has around 150,000 clones, with roughly 79% found just once. The sequenced sample was PBMCs. These receptors were taken from a male donor in good health and CMV-seronegative.

The rearrangement uses TRBV7-2 and TRBJ2-3; 13 bases map to TRBD2. The CDR3 is 16 residues long. V shed 2 bases, J shed 6 bases, and the junction held 5 bases outside the gene matches. Per germline, CDR1 SGHTA and CDR2 FQGNSA. This CDR3 is CASSLYGLAGEDTQYF. DNA for the CDR3: TGTGCCAGCAGCTTATATGGACTAGCGGGAGAGGATACGCAGTATTTT.

This chain connects TRBV7-2 to TRBJ2-3; a possible D gene is TRBD2 (5 bases). The CDR3 runs 14 residues. Germline CDR1 reads SGHTA; CDR2 reads FQGNSA. Trimming stripped 2 bases from V and 5 bases from J, with 11 bases between. The CDR3 region is CASSLTLGLDTQYF. Here the CDR3 DNA reads TGTGCCAGCAGCTTAACACTAGGGCTAGATACGCAGTATTTT.

Regarding this clone: Mismatch with germline at one junction end may stem from a read error. The chain uses TRBV7-9 and TRBJ1-2; D is ambiguous. CDR3 length: 14 amino acids. CDR1 and CDR2 from the germline V gene are SEHNR and FQNEAQ (reference sequence). In DNA, the CDR3 is TGTTCCAGCAGCTTACCTCCGGAGTTCTATGGCTACACCTTC. Its protein is CSSSLPPEFYGYTF.

This chain joins TRBV9 and TRBJ2-7; possibly TRBD2 for D (6 bases). Trimming shortened V by 0 bases and J by 3 bases, and 10 bases separated the two germline ends. The CDR3 is made up of 14 amino acids. Germline CDR1 reads SGDLS; CDR2 reads YYNGEE. The CDR3 DNA reads as TGTGCCAGCAGCGTAGGGGGGGATCTCTACGAGCAGTACTTC. Protein: CASSVGGDLYEQYF.

The chain recombines TRBV5-4 with TRBJ2-3, with D hard to call. This CDR3 is 16 amino acids long. The germline V gene has CDR1 SGHNT and CDR2 YYREEE (reference sequence). V lost 0 bases and J lost 0, with 11 bases in between. The CDR3 protein is CASSLGLFPSTDTQYF. DNA for the CDR3: TGTGCCAGCAGCTTGGGTCTGTTCCCTAGCACAGATACGCAGTATTTT.

About this clone: Sequence at one end of the junction differs from germline and may be a read error. The chain joins TRBV5-4 to TRBJ2-3, with D perhaps matching TRBD2 (6 bases). Germline assignment: CDR1 SGHNT and CDR2 YYREEE (reference sequence). CDR3 length: 14 residues. CDR3: CASRLGGVADTQYF. In DNA, the CDR3 is TGTGCCAGCCGCTTGGGGGGAGTGGCAGATACGCAGTATTTT.

CDR3: CASSRPGPEAFF. CDR3 DNA: TGCGCCAGCAGCCGCCCTGGGCCTGAAGCTTTCTTT. This chain connects TRBV4-1 to TRBJ1-1; D call uncertain. V was clipped by 4 bases and J by 6 bases, with 9 bases between them. CDR1 is MGHRA, CDR2 YSYEKL, per germline. The CDR3 length is 12 residues.

This CDR3 is CASTDRSRKQYF. CDR3 DNA sequence: TGTGCCAGCACGGACAGGTCTCGTAAACAGTACTTC. The chain joins TRBV2 to TRBJ2-7; 7 bases fit TRBD1. The ends lost 7 bases at V and 10 bases at J; junction bases unmatched: 10. The CDR3 has 12 residues. Germline values: CDR1 SNHLY, CDR2 FYNNEI.

The rearrangement uses TRBV4-1 and TRBJ2-3, with TRBD2 matching 10 bases. The CDR3 is made up of 16 amino acids. Germline CDR1 and CDR2: MGHRA and YSYEKL. V lost 4 bases and J lost 4; bases outside the gene matches: 8. The CDR3 loop reads CASSPGASGSADTQYF. The CDR3 nucleotides are TGCGCCAGCAGCCCAGGGGCTAGCGGGAGTGCAGATACGCAGTATTTT.

The chain is built from TRBV27 and TRBJ2-1; the D gene is possibly TRBD1 (6 bases). Trimming left V 0 bases short and J 1 base short, with 10 bases between. The CDR3 has 16 amino acids. The germline CDR1 and CDR2 sequences are MNHEY and SMNVEV (reference sequence). The CDR3 spells CASSLSAGVSYNEQFF. The CDR3 region has the DNA TGTGCCAGCAGTTTATCGGCAGGGGTGTCCTACAATGAGCAGTTCTTC.

The chain has TRBV6-1 and TRBJ2-7; tentatively, D is TRBD1 (6 bases). V lost 6 bases and J lost 2, with 8 bases in between. The CDR3 spans 12 residues. Germline V lookup: CDR1 MNHNS, CDR2 SASEGT. CDR3 sequence: CASRGQAYEQYF. Here the CDR3 DNA reads TGTGCCAGCAGGGGACAAGCCTACGAGCAGTACTTC.

This clone was counted only a few times. The chain is built from TRBV5-1 and TRBJ2-5, with a weak D call TRBD1 (6 bases). Trimming took 3 bases from V and 2 from J, leaving 17 bases between them. Germline lookup yields CDR1 SGHRS and CDR2 YFSETQ. The CDR3 consists of 16 residues. In DNA, the CDR3 is TGCGCCAGCAGCTCCCAGACAGGATTCTCACAAGAGACCCAGTACTTC. Amino acid sequence: CASSSQTGFSQETQYF.

This chain connects TRBV9 to TRBJ1-3; D gene uncertain. This CDR3 has 15 amino acids. Per the germline V gene, CDR1 is SGDLS and CDR2 is YYNGEE. Trimming took off 0 bases at V and 4 bases at J, with 11 bases between the two ends. Here the CDR3 reads CASSVDEGRGNTIYF. The DNA for the CDR3 is TGTGCCAGCAGCGTAGATGAGGGAAGGGGAAACACCATATATTTT. Variable domain in full (rest from reference TRBV9 and TRBJ1-3): DSGVTQTPKHLITATGQRVTLRCSPRSGDLSVYWYQQSLDQGLQFLIQYYNGEERAKGNILERFSAQQFPDLHSELNLSSLELGDSALYFCASSVDEGRGNTIYFGEGSWLTVV.

The rearrangement links TRBV11-2 to TRBJ1-4; TRBD1 is a possible D gene (5 bases). The germline V gene has CDR1 SGHAT and CDR2 FQNNGV. The CDR3 totals 16 residues. The V end lost 4 bases, the J end lost 0 bases, and 12 bases lay between the germline ends. Here the CDR3 DNA reads TGTGCCAGCAGCTCGGGGGGATTTGCAACTAATGAAAAACTGTTTTTT. Its protein is CASSSGGFATNEKLFF.

The CDR3 loop reads CAINGQGGYTEAFF. Here the CDR3 DNA reads TGTGCCATCAACGGGCAGGGAGGATACACTGAAGCTTTCTTT. V usage is TRBV10-3 and J usage is TRBJ1-1, with a possible D match to TRBD1 (5 bases). Germline values: CDR1 ENHRY, CDR2 SYGVKD. Deletions cut 7 bases from V and 3 bases from J, with 15 bases between. The CDR3 is made up of 14 amino acids.

The rearrangement joins TRBV27 to TRBJ1-1, with D perhaps matching TRBD1 (5 bases). This CDR3 spans 14 amino acids. Trimming removed 5 bases from V and 7 bases from J, with 17 bases in between. Germline V CDR1 and CDR2: MNHEY, SMNVEV (reference sequence). CDR3 amino acids: CASSPQSTAREAFF. The CDR3 DNA reads TGTGCCAGCAGTCCCCAATCGACAGCTCGTGAAGCTTTCTTT.

The chain combines TRBV7-2 with TRBJ2-5, with D tentatively TRBD1 (7 bases). V dropped 1 base and J dropped 1 base, with 13 bases sitting between them. This CDR3 has 16 residues. Germline V lookup: CDR1 SGHTA, CDR2 FQGNSA. The CDR3 DNA follows: TGTGCCAGCAGCTTAGAGCGGAGGGGGCTCCAAGAGACCCAGTACTTC. This gives the protein CASSLERRGLQETQYF.

The chain carries TRBV2 and TRBJ2-5, with no clear D. The germline V gene encodes CDR1 SNHLY and CDR2 FYNNEI. This CDR3 contains 12 residues. V shed 4 bases and J shed 5 bases, with 8 bases lying between them. CDR3 DNA sequence: TGTGCCAGCAGTGTTCACGGGGAGACCCAGTACTTC. Protein product: CASSVHGETQYF. Full variable domain (remainder filled in from reference TRBV2 and TRBJ2-5): EPEVTQTPSHQVTQMGQEVILRCVPISNHLYFYWYRQILGQKVEFLVSFYNNEISEKSEIFDDQFSVERPDGSNFTLKIRSTKLEDSAMYFCASSVHGETQYFGPGTRLLVL.

The chain recombines TRBV4-1 with TRBJ2-5, with TRBD1 matching 8 bases. The germline gives CDR1 MGHRA, CDR2 YSYEKL. The ends lost 2 bases at V and 5 bases at J; junction bases unmatched: 7. CDR3 size: 15 residues. The CDR3 sequence: CASSQKGQGGETQYF. The CDR3 nucleotides are TGCGCCAGCAGCCAAAAAGGACAGGGCGGGGAGACCCAGTACTTC.

The V and J genes are TRBV5-1 and TRBJ2-1, with TRBD2 matching 8 bases. Germline V gene data show CDR1 as SGHRS and CDR2 as YFSETQ. Trimming removed 0 bases from V and 4 bases from J; junction bases left unmatched: 6. The CDR3 consists of 16 residues. CDR3 sequence (DNA): TGCGCCAGCAGCTTGGGGCACAGCGGGGGATACAATGAGCAGTTCTTC. Its protein is CASSLGHSGGYNEQFF.

For this clone: Mismatch with germline at one junction end may stem from a read error. CDR3 DNA: TGTTCCAGCTCTCCAGAGGGGGCCGGGGCGTGGGAGCAGTACTTC. Its translation is CSSSPEGAGAWEQYF. The V and J genes are TRBV7-9 and TRBJ2-7; 7 bases agree with TRBD1. Germline assignment: CDR1 SEHNR and CDR2 FQNEAQ (reference sequence). The CDR3 has 15 amino acids.